Each of the 23 T cell receptor beta chains below was sequenced from the same sample in a study of blood T cell repertoires in COVID-19. Data came from immunoSEQ multiplex PCR; TCRdb stores just in-frame clones and leaves some out. The sample includes around 230,000 clones, around 88% seen only once; the top ten take around 3.3%. Sequencing was done on a sample of PBMCs or T cells enriched from blood (not recorded which). All receptors derive from a woman aged 40 to 50 with acute COVID-19.

This clone was observed a handful of times. The V gene is TRBV7-8, the J gene TRBJ2-1; 11 positions agree with TRBD2. Trimming took 6 bases from V and 4 from J; bases not matched to a gene: 14. CDR1 SGHVS and CDR2 FQNEAQ come from the germline V gene. The CDR3 contains 18 residues. CDR3 bases: TGTGCCAGCAGTACTGGTGACCCGGGACTAGCGGATTACAATGAGCAGTTCTTC. This translates into CASSTGDPGLADYNEQFF.

The chain has TRBV9 and TRBJ2-7; D is uncertain. Germline V lookup: CDR1 SGDLS, CDR2 YYNGEE. V dropped 0 bases and J dropped 1 base, with 11 bases sitting between them. This CDR3 has 15 residues. The DNA of the CDR3 is TGTGCCAGCAGCGTAGATCTCGCGGAGTCCTACGAGCAGTACTTC. This encodes CASSVDLAESYEQYF.

As to this clone: This sample includes further DNA sequences coding for the same CDR3. This chain joins TRBV11-3 and TRBJ2-2; 14 bases are shared with TRBD2. V lost 4 bases and J lost 5; bases outside the gene matches: 3. Per germline, CDR1 SGHNT and CDR2 YENEEA. The CDR3 contains 16 residues. The CDR3 DNA reads TGTGCCAGCAGCTGGGGACTAGCGGGAGATACCGGGGAGCTGTTTTTT. Translation gives CASSWGLAGDTGELFF.

V gene TRBV6-1 combines with J gene TRBJ1-1, with D unresolved. In germline, CDR1 is MNHNS, CDR2 SASEGT. The CDR3 contains 16 residues. V lost 2 bases and J 4 bases, leaving 17 bases between the germline ends. CDR3 DNA: TGTGCCAGCAGTGAATCCGCGGGAATGAGGGTCACTGAAGCTTTCTTT. Protein product: CASSESAGMRVTEAFF.

This chain links TRBV11-3 with TRBJ1-6; 7 bases agree with TRBD1. The V gene's germline CDR1 is SGHNT and CDR2 YENEEA. Unmatched junction bases numbered 5, after V lost 5 bases and J lost 7 bases. The CDR3 has 14 residues. CDR3 region: CASSRDRWNSPLHF. CDR3 nucleotides: TGTGCCAGCAGCCGGGACAGATGGAATTCACCCCTCCACTTT.

The chain links TRBV7-2 to TRBJ2-7; TRBD2 matches 14 bases. The CDR3 extends over 14 amino acids. V shed 5 bases and J 12 bases; nucleotides not matched to a gene: 9. Germline V gene data show CDR1 as SGHTA and CDR2 as FQGNSA. CDR3 DNA: TGTGCCAGCAGCCAACCGACTAGCGGGAGGGTTGGGTACTTC. As protein: CASSQPTSGRVGYF.

This chain connects TRBV7-9 to TRBJ1-3, with TRBD1 matching 7 bases. Germline-derived CDR1 and CDR2 are SEHNR and FQNEAQ (reference sequence). This CDR3 comprises 14 residues. V shed 5 bases, J shed 4 bases, and the junction held 5 bases outside the gene matches. In nucleotides, the CDR3 is TGTGCCAGCAGCACAGGGGCTCGCGGAAACACCATATATTTT. Residues: CASSTGARGNTIYF.

The V gene is TRBV2, the J gene TRBJ2-1; the match to TRBD2 covers 9 bases. In germline, CDR1 is SNHLY, CDR2 FYNNEI. V lost 4 bases and J lost 10; bases outside the gene matches: 8. The CDR3 has 14 amino acids. CDR3 coding DNA: TGTGCCAGCAGTGGAGGACTAGCGCCCTTCGAGCAGTTCTTC. It codes for CASSGGLAPFEQFF.

The chain couples TRBV27 to TRBJ2-1; D not certain. CDR3 size: 13 residues. The germline V and J ends were trimmed by 6 bases and 6 bases, with 12 bases remaining between them. The germline V gene has CDR1 MNHEY and CDR2 SMNVEV (reference sequence). CDR3 sequence (DNA): TGTGCCAGCAGCCTCGCGGTTTTCAATGAGCAGTTCTTC. Residues: CASSLAVFNEQFF.

The genes are TRBV14 and TRBJ2-1; 11 positions agree with TRBD2. The CDR3 has 19 amino acids. Germline CDR1 is SGHDN and CDR2 is FVKESK. V gave up 2 bases and J gave up 0 bases; unmatched junction bases: 9. In DNA form, the CDR3 reads TGTGCCAGCAGCCAATGGGGACTAGCGGTAACCAACTCCTACAATGAGCAGTTCTTC. Translating it yields CASSQWGLAVTNSYNEQFF.

The chain couples TRBV20-1 to TRBJ2-1, with a tentative D call TRBD2 (5 bases). Germline CDR1 reads DFQATT; CDR2 reads SNEGSKA (reference sequence). Trimming left V 3 bases short and J 1 base short, with 10 bases between. This CDR3 has 14 amino acids. The chain's CDR3 is CSASLRASYNEQFF. DNA for the CDR3: TGCAGTGCTAGTTTGCGGGCATCCTACAATGAGCAGTTCTTC.

The V and J genes are TRBV5-1 and TRBJ1-1; D unresolved. CDR3 length: 15 residues. V lost 0 bases, J lost 7 bases, and 16 bases lay in between. Germline assignment: CDR1 SGHRS and CDR2 YFSETQ. The CDR3 DNA reads TGCGCCAGCAGCTTGGGATCCGAGGCCCCGGGTGAAGCTTTCTTT. Its protein is CASSLGSEAPGEAFF.

This clone occurred once. This chain joins TRBV2 and TRBJ2-7, with D possibly TRBD1 on 5 matching bases. Trimming took off 3 bases at V and 0 bases at J, with 12 bases between the two ends. The CDR3 extends over 15 amino acids. Germline loops: CDR1 SNHLY, CDR2 FYNNEI. CDR3 DNA: TGTGCCAGCAGTGAGGGGCAGCAAATCTCCTACGAGCAGTACTTC. It codes for CASSEGQQISYEQYF.

The chain joins TRBV7-9 to TRBJ1-4, with D hard to call. V shed 0 bases and J shed 0 bases, with 8 bases lying between them. CDR1 and CDR2 (germline): SEHNR, FQNEAQ (reference sequence). The CDR3 is made up of 16 amino acids. For the CDR3, the DNA is TGTGCCAGCAGCTTAGCGTTGTCTGCAACTAATGAAAAACTGTTTTTT. This codes for CASSLALSATNEKLFF.

The chain combines TRBV12-3 or TRBV12-4 with TRBJ2-1; D perhaps matches TRBD1 (5 bases). V lost 5 bases and J 11 bases, leaving 13 bases between the germline ends. This CDR3 has 12 amino acids. This CDR3 reads CASSVDTWQQFF. The DNA for the CDR3 is TGTGCCAGCAGTGTGGACACCTGGCAGCAGTTCTTC.

In this sample, this clone turned up once. The chain has TRBV2 and TRBJ2-7; 10 bases map to TRBD2. The CDR3 has 14 residues. The germline V gene encodes CDR1 SNHLY and CDR2 FYNNEI. The junction had 6 bases not matched to a gene; V was cut back by 7 bases and J by 3 bases. CDR3 nucleotides: TGTGCCAGCACCGGGACTAGCGCGAACTACGAGCAGTACTTC. Its translation is CASTGTSANYEQYF.

Here the CDR3 reads CASSVDSGGYYGYTF. The CDR3 bases are TGTGCCAGCAGCGTAGATTCAGGGGGATATTATGGCTACACCTTC. The genes are TRBV9 and TRBJ1-2; 7 bases align to TRBD1. V lost 0 bases to trimming and J lost 5 bases; unmatched junction nucleotides: 7. Germline loops: CDR1 SGDLS, CDR2 YYNGEE. CDR3 length: 15 residues.

CDR3 sequence: CAWSDLGASGNTIYF. The CDR3 coding sequence is TGTGCCTGGAGTGATCTGGGGGCCTCTGGAAACACCATATATTTT. V gene TRBV30 combines with J gene TRBJ1-3, with D maybe TRBD1 (6 bases). This CDR3 contains 15 residues. Germline loops: CDR1 GTSNPN, CDR2 SVGIG (reference sequence). Trimming removed 1 base at V and 0 bases at J, with 10 bases between.

The chain is built from TRBV10-2 and TRBJ2-5, with a tentative D call TRBD2 (5 bases). The V gene's germline CDR1 is WSHSY and CDR2 SAAADI. This CDR3 is 15 amino acids long. V shed 6 bases and J shed 4 bases, with 18 bases lying between them. Written as DNA, the CDR3 is TGCGCCAGCAGCGATATAGCGACCCTTCGAGAGACCCAGTACTTC. Translated: CASSDIATLRETQYF.

The chain uses TRBV5-6 and TRBJ2-3, with TRBD2 matching 14 bases. The CDR3 runs 15 residues. CDR1 and CDR2 from the germline V gene are SGHDT and YYEEEE. The junction had 4 bases not matched to a gene; V was cut back by 0 bases and J by 10 bases. The CDR3 loop is CASSLGLAGGLAQYF. The DNA for the CDR3 is TGTGCCAGCAGCTTGGGACTAGCGGGAGGGCTCGCGCAGTATTTT.

This chain uses TRBV9 with TRBJ1-6, with unresolved D. The ends were cut back, 1 base at V and 8 bases at J, with 10 bases in the middle. The V gene's germline CDR1 is SGDLS and CDR2 YYNGEE. The length of the CDR3 is 14 residues. Here the CDR3 reads CASSVRGLDSPLHF. For the CDR3, the DNA is TGTGCCAGCAGCGTAAGAGGCTTAGATTCACCCCTCCACTTT. The full variable domain, rest sourced from reference TRBV9 and TRBJ1-6, is DSGVTQTPKHLITATGQRVTLRCSPRSGDLSVYWYQQSLDQGLQFLIQYYNGEERAKGNILERFSAQQFPDLHSELNLSSLELGDSALYFCASSVRGLDSPLHFGNGTRLTVT.

This clone was detected once. The genes are TRBV5-1 and TRBJ2-3, with D possibly matching TRBD2 (6 bases). Trimming stripped 3 bases from V and 5 bases from J, with 13 bases between. This CDR3 has 14 amino acids. The germline V gene has CDR1 SGHRS and CDR2 YFSETQ. The CDR3 bases are TGCGCCAGCAGCTCCTCCGGGAGTCAAGATACGCAGTATTTT. The encoded protein is CASSSSGSQDTQYF.

The V call is TRBV16, the J call TRBJ1-2; TRBD1 agrees at 8 bases. This CDR3 contains 14 residues. Looked up from germline, CDR1 is KGHSY and CDR2 is FQNENV. With V trimmed by 5 bases and J by 7 bases, 9 bases remained unmatched. The CDR3 reads CASSMDRVLSGYTF. The DNA for the CDR3 is TGTGCCAGCAGCATGGACAGGGTCCTCTCTGGCTACACCTTC.